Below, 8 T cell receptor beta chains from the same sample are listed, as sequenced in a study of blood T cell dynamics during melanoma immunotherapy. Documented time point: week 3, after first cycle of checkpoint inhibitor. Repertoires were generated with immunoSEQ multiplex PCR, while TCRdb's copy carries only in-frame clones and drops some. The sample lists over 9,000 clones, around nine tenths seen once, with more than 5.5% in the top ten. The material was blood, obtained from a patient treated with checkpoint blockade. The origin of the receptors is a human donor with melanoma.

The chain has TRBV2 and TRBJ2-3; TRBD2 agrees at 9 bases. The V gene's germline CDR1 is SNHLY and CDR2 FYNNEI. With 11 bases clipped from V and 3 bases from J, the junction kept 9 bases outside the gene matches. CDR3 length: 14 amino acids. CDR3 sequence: CASLSGGLTDTQYF. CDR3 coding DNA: TGTGCCTCCCTTAGCGGGGGACTAACAGATACGCAGTATTTT.

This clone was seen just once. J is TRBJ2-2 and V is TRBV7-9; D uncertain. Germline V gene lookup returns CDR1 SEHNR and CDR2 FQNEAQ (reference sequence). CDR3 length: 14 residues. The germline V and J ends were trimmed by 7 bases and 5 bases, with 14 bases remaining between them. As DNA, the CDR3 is TGTGCCAGCACCAAAAGAGGCTTGACCGGGGAGCTGTTTTTT. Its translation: CASTKRGLTGELFF.

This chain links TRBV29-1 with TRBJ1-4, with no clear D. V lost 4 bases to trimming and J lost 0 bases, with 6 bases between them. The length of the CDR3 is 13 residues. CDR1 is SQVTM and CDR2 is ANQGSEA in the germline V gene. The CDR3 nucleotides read TGCAGCGTTGTTCGGCCAACTAATGAAAAACTGTTTTTT. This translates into CSVVRPTNEKLFF.

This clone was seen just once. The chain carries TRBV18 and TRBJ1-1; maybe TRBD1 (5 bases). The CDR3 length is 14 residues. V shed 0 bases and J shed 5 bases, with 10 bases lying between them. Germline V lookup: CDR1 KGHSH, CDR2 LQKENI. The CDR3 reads CASSPPTGTTEAFF. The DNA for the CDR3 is TGTGCCAGCTCACCACCGACCGGGACGACTGAAGCTTTCTTT.

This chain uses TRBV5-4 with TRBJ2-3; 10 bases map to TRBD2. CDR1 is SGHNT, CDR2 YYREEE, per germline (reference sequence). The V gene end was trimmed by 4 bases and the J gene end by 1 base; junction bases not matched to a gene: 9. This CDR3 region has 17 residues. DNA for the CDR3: TGTGCCAGCAGCACCAAGCGGGGGGGCCTCGGCACAGATACGCAGTATTTT. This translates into CASSTKRGGLGTDTQYF.

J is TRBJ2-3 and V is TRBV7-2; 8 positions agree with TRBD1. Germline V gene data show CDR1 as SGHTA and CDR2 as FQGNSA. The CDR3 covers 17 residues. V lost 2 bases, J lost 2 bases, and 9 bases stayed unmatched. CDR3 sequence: CASSLSRDRIHTDTQYF. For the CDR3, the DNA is TGTGCCAGCAGCTTAAGCCGGGACAGGATTCACACAGATACGCAGTATTTT.

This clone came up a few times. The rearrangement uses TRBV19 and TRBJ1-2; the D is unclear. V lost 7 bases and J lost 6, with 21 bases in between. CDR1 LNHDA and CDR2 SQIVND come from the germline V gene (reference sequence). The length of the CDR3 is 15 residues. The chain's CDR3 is CASTKNPGAGDGYTF. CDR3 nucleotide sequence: TGTGCCAGTACCAAGAATCCGGGTGCGGGCGATGGCTACACCTTC.

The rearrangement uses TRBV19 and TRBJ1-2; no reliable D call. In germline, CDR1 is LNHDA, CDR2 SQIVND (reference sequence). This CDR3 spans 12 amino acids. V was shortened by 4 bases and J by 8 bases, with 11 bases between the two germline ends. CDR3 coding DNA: TGTGCCAGTAGTAAGGGTCCCTCGGGCTACACCTTC. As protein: CASSKGPSGYTF. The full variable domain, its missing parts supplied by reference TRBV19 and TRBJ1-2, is DGGITQSPKYLFRKEGQNVTLSCEQNLNHDAMYWYRQDPGQGLRLIYYSQIVNDFQKGDIAEGYSVSREKKESFPLTVTSAQKNPTAFYLCASSKGPSGYTFGSGTRLTVV.